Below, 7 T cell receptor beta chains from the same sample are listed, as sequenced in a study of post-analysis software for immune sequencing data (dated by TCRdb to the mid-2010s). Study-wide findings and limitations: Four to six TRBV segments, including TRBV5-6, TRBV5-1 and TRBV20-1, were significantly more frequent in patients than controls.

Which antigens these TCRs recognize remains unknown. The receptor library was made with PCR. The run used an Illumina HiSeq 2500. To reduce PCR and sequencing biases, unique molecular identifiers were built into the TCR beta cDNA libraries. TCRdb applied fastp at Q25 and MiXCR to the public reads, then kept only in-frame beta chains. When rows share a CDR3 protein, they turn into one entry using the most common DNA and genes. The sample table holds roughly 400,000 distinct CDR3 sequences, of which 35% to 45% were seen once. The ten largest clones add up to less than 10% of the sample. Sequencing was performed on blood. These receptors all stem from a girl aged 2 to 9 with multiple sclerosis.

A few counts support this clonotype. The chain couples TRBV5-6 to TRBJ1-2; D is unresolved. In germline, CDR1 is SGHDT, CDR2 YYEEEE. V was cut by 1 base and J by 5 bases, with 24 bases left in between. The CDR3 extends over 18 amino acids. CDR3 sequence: CASSLWLSHFIKRYGYTF. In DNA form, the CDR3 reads TGTGCCAGCAGCTTGTGGCTGTCCCATTTCATCAAACGGTATGGCTACACCTTC.

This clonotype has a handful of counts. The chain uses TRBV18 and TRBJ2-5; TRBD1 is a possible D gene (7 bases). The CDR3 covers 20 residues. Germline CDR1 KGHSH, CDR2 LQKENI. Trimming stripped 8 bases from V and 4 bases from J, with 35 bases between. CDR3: CASLKVPLGGTASGGETQYF. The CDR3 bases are TGTGCCAGCCTCAAGGTGCCTCTAGGCGGGACAGCGAGCGGTGGAGAGACCCAGTACTTC. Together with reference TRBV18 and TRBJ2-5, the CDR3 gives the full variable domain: NAGVMQNPRHLVRRRGQEARLRCSPMKGHSHVYWYRQLPEEGLKFMVYLQKENIIDESGMPKERFSAEFPKEGPSILRIQQVVRGDSAAYFCASLKVPLGGTASGGETQYFGPGTRLLVL.

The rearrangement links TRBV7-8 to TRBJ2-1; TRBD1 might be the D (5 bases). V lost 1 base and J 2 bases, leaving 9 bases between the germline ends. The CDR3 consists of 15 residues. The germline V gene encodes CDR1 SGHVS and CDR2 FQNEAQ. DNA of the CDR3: TGTGCCAGCAGCTTAGTAGGCAGGGCCTACAATGAGCAGTTCTTC. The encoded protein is CASSLVGRAYNEQFF.

CDR3 loop: CASSLGGGTAERNEKLFF. The CDR3 nucleotides read TGTGCCAGCAGCTTGGGGGGCGGGACAGCCGAGCGTAATGAAAAACTGTTTTTT. The rearrangement links TRBV5-5 to TRBJ1-4, with TRBD1 identical over 7 bases. CDR3 length: 18 residues. Germline V gives CDR1 SGHKS, CDR2 YYEKEE (reference sequence). V was pared by 0 bases and J by 4 bases, with 12 bases of the junction left unmatched.

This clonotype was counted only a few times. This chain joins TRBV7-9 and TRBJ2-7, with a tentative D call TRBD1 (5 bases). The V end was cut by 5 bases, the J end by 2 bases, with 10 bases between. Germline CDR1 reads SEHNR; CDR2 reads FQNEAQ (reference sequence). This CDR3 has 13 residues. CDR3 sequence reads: CASSRRQPYEQYF. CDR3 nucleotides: TGTGCCAGCAGCCGGAGACAGCCCTACGAGCAGTACTTC.

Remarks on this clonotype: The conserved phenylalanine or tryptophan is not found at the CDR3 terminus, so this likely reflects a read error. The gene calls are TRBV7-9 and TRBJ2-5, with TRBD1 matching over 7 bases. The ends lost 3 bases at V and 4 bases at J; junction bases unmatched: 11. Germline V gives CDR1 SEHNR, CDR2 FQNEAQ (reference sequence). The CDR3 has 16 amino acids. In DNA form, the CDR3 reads TGTGCCAGCAGCTTCAACAGGGGCCTCCCAGGAGAGACCCAGTACTTA. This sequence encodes CASSFNRGLPGETQYL.

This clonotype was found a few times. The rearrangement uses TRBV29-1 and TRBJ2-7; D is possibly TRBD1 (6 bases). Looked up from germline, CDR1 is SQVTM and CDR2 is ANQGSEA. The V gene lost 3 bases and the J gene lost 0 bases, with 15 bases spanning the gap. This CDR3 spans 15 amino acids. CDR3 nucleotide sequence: TGCAGCGTTGAGACCATACAGGGTAGCTCCTACGAGCAGTACTTC. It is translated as CSVETIQGSSYEQYF.